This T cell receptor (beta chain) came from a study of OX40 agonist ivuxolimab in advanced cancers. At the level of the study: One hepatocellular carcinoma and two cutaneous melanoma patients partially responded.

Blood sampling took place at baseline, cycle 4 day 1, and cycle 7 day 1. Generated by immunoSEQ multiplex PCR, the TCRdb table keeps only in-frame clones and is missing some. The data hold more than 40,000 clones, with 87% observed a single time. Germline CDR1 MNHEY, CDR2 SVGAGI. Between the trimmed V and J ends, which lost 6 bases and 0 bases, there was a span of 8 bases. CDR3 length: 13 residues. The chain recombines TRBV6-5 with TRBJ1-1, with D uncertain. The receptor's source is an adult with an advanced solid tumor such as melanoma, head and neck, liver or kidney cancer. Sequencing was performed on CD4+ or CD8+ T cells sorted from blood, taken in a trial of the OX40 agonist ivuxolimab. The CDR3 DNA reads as TGTGCCAGCAGGCCCGGTATGAACACTGAAGCTTTCTTT. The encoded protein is CASRPGMNTEAFF.